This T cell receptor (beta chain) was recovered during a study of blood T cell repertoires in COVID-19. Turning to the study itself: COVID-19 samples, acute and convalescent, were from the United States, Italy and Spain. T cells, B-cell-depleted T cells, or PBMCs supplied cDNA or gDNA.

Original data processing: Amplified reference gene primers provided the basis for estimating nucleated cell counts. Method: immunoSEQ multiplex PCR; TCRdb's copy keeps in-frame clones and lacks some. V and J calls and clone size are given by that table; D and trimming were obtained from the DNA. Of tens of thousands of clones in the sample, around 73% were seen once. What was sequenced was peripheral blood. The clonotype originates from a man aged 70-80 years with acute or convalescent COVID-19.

CDR3 nucleotides: TGTGCCAGCAGTGCCGGGACAGGTAGGATCTACGAGCAGTACTTC. It specifies CASSAGTGRIYEQYF. The rearrangement joins TRBV2 to TRBJ2-7; 8 bases align to TRBD1. Germline V lookup: CDR1 SNHLY, CDR2 FYNNEI. The CDR3 loop spans 15 amino acids. Trimming at V came to 4 bases and at J to 3 bases, leaving 8 bases not matched to a gene.